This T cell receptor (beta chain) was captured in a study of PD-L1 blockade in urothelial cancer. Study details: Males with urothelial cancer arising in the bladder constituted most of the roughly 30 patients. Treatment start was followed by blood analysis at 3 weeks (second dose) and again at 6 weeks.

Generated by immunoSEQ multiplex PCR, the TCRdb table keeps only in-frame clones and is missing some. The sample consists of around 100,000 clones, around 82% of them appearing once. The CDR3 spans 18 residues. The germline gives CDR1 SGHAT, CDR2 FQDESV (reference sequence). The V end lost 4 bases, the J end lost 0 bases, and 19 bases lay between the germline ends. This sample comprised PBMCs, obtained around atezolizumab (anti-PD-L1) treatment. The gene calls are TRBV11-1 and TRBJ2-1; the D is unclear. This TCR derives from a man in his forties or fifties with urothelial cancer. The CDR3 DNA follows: TGTGCCAGCAGCTCCCTCCAAGCGACCCTAAGCTCCTACAATGAGCAGTTCTTC. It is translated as CASSSLQATLSSYNEQFF.